Listed below are T cell receptor beta chains from one sample, sequenced in a study of cytomegalovirus exposure and HLA in healthy donors. Assay: immunoSEQ multiplex PCR; the TCRdb copy retains only in-frame clones and omits some. The sample includes about 200,000 clones, 70% to 80% of them seen just once. Sequenced: PBMCs. These receptors were collected from a male donor in good health and CMV-seropositive. CDR3s include the opening cysteine and the closing phenylalanine or tryptophan. A D gene is named only where the DNA matches it firmly. Size tells how often a clone was seen (once, few, many) or the class of an expanded clone, and some rows leave it out.

D gene: .; CDR3 length: 13; clone size: .; J gene: TRBJ2-5; V gene: TRBV7-2; CDR3 DNA: TGTGCCAGCAGCTTAGTGGTTGGCGGGACCCAGTACTTC; CDR3 protein: CASSLVVGGTQYF
D gene: .; CDR3 length: 14; clone size: .; J gene: TRBJ1-1; V gene: TRBV18; CDR3 DNA: TGTGCCAGCTCACAGACACTGAACCCCACTGAAGCTTTCTTT; CDR3 protein: CASSQTLNPTEAFF
D gene: .; CDR3 length: 13; clone size: few; J gene: TRBJ1-6; V gene: TRBV13; CDR3 DNA: TGTGCCAGCAGCCCAAGTCACGGTTCACCCCTCCACTTT; CDR3 protein: CASSPSHGSPLHF
D gene: .; CDR3 length: 14; clone size: .; J gene: TRBJ2-5; V gene: TRBV11-2; CDR3 DNA: TGTGCCAGCAGCTTCCCGGGACAAGGGTCCAGTCAGTACTTC; CDR3 protein: CASSFPGQGSSQYF
D gene: .; CDR3 length: 14; clone size: .; J gene: TRBJ2-5; V gene: TRBV5-1; CDR3 DNA: TGCGCCAGCAGCTTAAGTGGTCCCGGTGAGACCCAGTACTTC; CDR3 protein: CASSLSGPGETQYF
D gene: .; CDR3 length: 16; clone size: .; J gene: TRBJ1-4; V gene: TRBV14; CDR3 DNA: TGTGCCAGCAGTCCCTCACTGGGGCGGATTAATGAAAAACTGTTTTTT; CDR3 protein: CASSPSLGRINEKLFF
D gene: .; CDR3 length: 17; clone size: .; J gene: TRBJ1-2; V gene: TRBV27; CDR3 DNA: TGTGCCAGCAGTTTATTATATCAGGCTACGGGGACATATGGCTACACCTTC; CDR3 protein: CASSLLYQATGTYGYTF
D gene: .; CDR3 length: 12; clone size: .; J gene: TRBJ1-1; V gene: TRBV18; CDR3 DNA: TGTGCCAGCTCCCAACAGGGTGCTGAAGCTTTCTTT; CDR3 protein: CASSQQGAEAFF
D gene: .; CDR3 length: 16; clone size: .; J gene: TRBJ1-6; V gene: TRBV18; CDR3 DNA: TGTGCCAGCTCCCCCGGGACGGACTATTATAATTCACCCCTCCACTTT; CDR3 protein: CASSPGTDYYNSPLHF
D gene: .; CDR3 length: 14; clone size: .; J gene: TRBJ2-1; V gene: TRBV18; CDR3 DNA: TGTGCCAGCTCACCACCCAACAGTAACAATGAGCAGTTCTTC; CDR3 protein: CASSPPNSNNEQFF
D gene: .; CDR3 length: 13; clone size: .; J gene: TRBJ1-3; V gene: TRBV5-4; CDR3 DNA: TGTGCCAGCAGCGATAGGGGGGGAAACACCATATATTTT; CDR3 protein: CASSDRGGNTIYF
D gene: .; CDR3 length: 12; clone size: .; J gene: TRBJ2-7; V gene: TRBV30; CDR3 DNA: TGTGCCTGGAGCCTGGGGCTCTACGAGCAGTACTTC; CDR3 protein: CAWSLGLYEQYF
D gene: .; CDR3 length: 16; clone size: .; J gene: TRBJ2-6; V gene: TRBV6-1; CDR3 DNA: TGTGCCAGCAGTGAAGCTAGCTATTCTGGGGCCAACGTCCTGACTTTC; CDR3 protein: CASSEASYSGANVLTF
D gene: TRBD2; CDR3 length: 15; clone size: .; J gene: TRBJ2-7; V gene: TRBV11-2; CDR3 DNA: TGTGCCAGCAGCGCTCAACTAGCGGGAACCTACGAGCAGTACTTC; CDR3 protein: CASSAQLAGTYEQYF
D gene: .; CDR3 length: 15; clone size: once; J gene: TRBJ1-3; V gene: TRBV4-2; CDR3 DNA: TGTGCCAGCAGCCGGCCGGGGTCGGTAGGAAACACCATATATTTT; CDR3 protein: CASSRPGSVGNTIYF
D gene: .; CDR3 length: 15; clone size: few; J gene: TRBJ1-2; V gene: TRBV7-2; CDR3 DNA: TGTGCCAGCAGCTCGGGACTCCCAGCTAACTATGGCTACACCTTC; CDR3 protein: CASSSGLPANYGYTF
D gene: .; CDR3 length: 15; clone size: .; J gene: TRBJ1-5; V gene: TRBV6-1; CDR3 DNA: TGTGCCAGCAGTGACAACAGGCTGGGCAATCAGCCCCAGCATTTT; CDR3 protein: CASSDNRLGNQPQHF
D gene: TRBD2; CDR3 length: 15; clone size: .; J gene: TRBJ2-7; V gene: TRBV5-6; CDR3 DNA: TGTGCCAGCAGCTTGGCCCTAGCGGGAGTGGACGAGCAGTACTTC; CDR3 protein: CASSLALAGVDEQYF
D gene: .; CDR3 length: 12; clone size: few; J gene: TRBJ1-5; V gene: TRBV28; CDR3 DNA: TGTGCCAGCAGTCCGGGGAATCAGCCCCAGCATTTT; CDR3 protein: CASSPGNQPQHF
D gene: .; CDR3 length: 19; clone size: .; J gene: TRBJ2-6; V gene: TRBV19; CDR3 DNA: TGTGCCAGTAGTATAGCAACCGGGACACCTAGCTCTGGGGCCAACGTCCTGACTTTC; CDR3 protein: CASSIATGTPSSGANVLTF
D gene: .; CDR3 length: 14; clone size: .; J gene: TRBJ1-5; V gene: TRBV6-6; CDR3 DNA: TGTGCCAGCAACCGACAGGACAGCAATCAGCCCCAGCATTTT; CDR3 protein: CASNRQDSNQPQHF
D gene: .; CDR3 length: 16; clone size: .; J gene: TRBJ1-4; V gene: TRBV4-3; CDR3 DNA: TGCGCCAGCAGCCAAGATAGGGTGTCAGGGGCTGAAAAACTGTTTTTT; CDR3 protein: CASSQDRVSGAEKLFF
D gene: .; CDR3 length: 14; clone size: .; J gene: TRBJ2-7; V gene: TRBV19; CDR3 DNA: TGTGCCAGTAGTCCGGAGACAGGTGCAGGCGAGCAGTACTTC; CDR3 protein: CASSPETGAGEQYF
D gene: .; CDR3 length: 15; clone size: few; J gene: TRBJ2-5; V gene: TRBV7-8; CDR3 DNA: TGTGCCAGCAGCGAGAATCCCAGGGCGAGAGAGACCCAGTACTTC; CDR3 protein: CASSENPRARETQYF
D gene: TRBD2; CDR3 length: 15; clone size: few; J gene: TRBJ2-7; V gene: TRBV5-6; CDR3 DNA: TGTGCCAGCAGCTCCGCGGCGGGGGTCCGTCCCGAGCAGTACTTC; CDR3 protein: CASSSAAGVRPEQYF
D gene: .; CDR3 length: 15; clone size: .; J gene: TRBJ2-7; V gene: TRBV5-4; CDR3 DNA: TGTGCCAGCAGCACCACAGGCAGGATTACCTACGAGCAGTACTTC; CDR3 protein: CASSTTGRITYEQYF
D gene: .; CDR3 length: 15; clone size: .; J gene: TRBJ2-5; V gene: TRBV4-1; CDR3 DNA: TGCGCCAGCAGCCAAGTAGGAGGACTGGGGGAGACCCAGTACTTC; CDR3 protein: CASSQVGGLGETQYF
D gene: .; CDR3 length: 11; clone size: .; J gene: TRBJ2-7; V gene: TRBV29-1; CDR3 DNA: TGCAGCGTTGAAACGCGGGACGAGCAGTACTTC; CDR3 protein: CSVETRDEQYF
D gene: TRBD2; CDR3 length: 19; clone size: few; J gene: TRBJ2-3; V gene: TRBV30; CDR3 DNA: TGTGCCTGGAGTAGCCTAGCGGGAGGGCTGGGGTTTAGCACAGATACGCAGTATTTT; CDR3 protein: CAWSSLAGGLGFSTDTQYF
D gene: .; CDR3 length: 13; clone size: .; J gene: TRBJ2-2; V gene: TRBV7-2; CDR3 DNA: TGTGCCAGCAGCTTAAGGAGGTCCGGGGAGCTGTTTTTT; CDR3 protein: CASSLRRSGELFF
D gene: .; CDR3 length: 13; clone size: .; J gene: TRBJ2-1; V gene: TRBV28; CDR3 DNA: TGTGCCAGCAGCCTAGGACAGCCGATGAAGCAGTTCTTC; CDR3 protein: CASSLGQPMKQFF
D gene: TRBD1; CDR3 length: 14; clone size: .; J gene: TRBJ2-7; V gene: TRBV5-1; CDR3 DNA: TGCGCCAGCAGCTTCCGACAGGGGTCGGACGAGCAGTACTTC; CDR3 protein: CASSFRQGSDEQYF
D gene: TRBD2; CDR3 length: 15; clone size: .; J gene: TRBJ2-7; V gene: TRBV5-8; CDR3 DNA: TGTGCCAGCAGTTTGCGGCCTAGCGGGAGATACGAGCAGTACTTC; CDR3 protein: CASSLRPSGRYEQYF
D gene: .; CDR3 length: 15; clone size: few; J gene: TRBJ2-3; V gene: TRBV6-4; CDR3 DNA: TGTGCCAGCAGTGAAAGGGGCGTAGGCACAGATACGCAGTATTTT; CDR3 protein: CASSERGVGTDTQYF
D gene: TRBD2; CDR3 length: 17; clone size: .; J gene: TRBJ2-1; V gene: TRBV7-3; CDR3 DNA: TGTGCCAGCAGCGCCGGGTTACTAGCGGGGTCTTACAATGAGCAGTTCTTC; CDR3 protein: CASSAGLLAGSYNEQFF
D gene: TRBD2; CDR3 length: 15; clone size: .; J gene: TRBJ2-2; V gene: TRBV2; CDR3 DNA: TGTGCCAGCAGATTCGGGGGGGGCGGGAGCGGGGAGCTGTTTTTT; CDR3 protein: CASRFGGGGSGELFF
D gene: TRBD2; CDR3 length: 16; clone size: once; J gene: TRBJ2-3; V gene: TRBV15; CDR3 DNA: TGTGCCACCAGCAGCTTTAGCGGGAGCCGCACAGATACGCAGTATTTT; CDR3 protein: CATSSFSGSRTDTQYF